The text below deals with one TCR beta chain. Its antigen target is currently unknown. Qualities for individual bases were not recorded, and no much larger clone is one base off. Following the manufacturer's recommendations, the immunoSEQ kit was used to generate TCR beta libraries from genomic DNA. To prepare the libraries, a first multiplex PCR with proprietary primers was run, followed by a second PCR that added unique barcodes, and a bead cleanup was done after each round. Each sample batch included a kit-provided positive control reaction and a negative control reaction. The final libraries were assessed on an Agilent 4200 TapeStation D1000 ScreenTape, pooled by volume, and quantified by qPCR. Sequencing was performed on an Illumina NextSeq500 using a MidOutput 150-cycle cartridge, with 156 Read1 cycles, 15 Index1 cycles, and the kit custom primers. The pooled library was loaded at 0.75 to 1 pM with a roughly 20% PhiX control spike-in. Processing in the source paper ran as follows. Vendor-processed data were analyzed in R, and a clonotype was defined as all T cells sharing the same CDR3 nucleotide sequence. In the clone abundance analyses, frequencies were normalized to the 10,000 most abundant clones in each sample. Public T cell clones, which averaged fewer than five per sample, were excluded before analysis. A difference in abundance of at least 32-fold between compartments was used to define tumor-enriched and baseline blood-enriched clonotypes. Clonotypes expanded or contracted between blood time points were identified with a beta-binomial differential abundance model. Similarity between tumor and blood repertoires was quantified using the Baroni-Urbani and Buser coefficient, and groups were compared with two-tailed Wilcoxon tests in R. This is the immuneACCESS table as TCRdb keeps it, with only in-frame sequences that have V and J called. A part of the clones is gone; compared with another copy, unresolved V genes explain less than half, and the rest is unexplained. That table gives V, J and clone size, and the DNA gave D and trimming. The sample table contains roughly 92,000 clones; only one count was recorded for about 79% of them. The ten biggest clones cover roughly 7.9% of the sample.

The intended sense of this specimen's time point label: blood 4 weeks post-SBRT, at nephrectomy. This specimen's treatment or condition label, per the study, means: 15 Gy SBRT to primary tumor, nephrectomy 4 weeks later. The samples were obtained from a clinical trial, where primary renal cell carcinomas were treated with 15 Gy stereotactic body radiation therapy and then removed by nephrectomy 4 weeks afterward. To follow tumor-enriched clonotypes, serial peripheral blood was collected from radiation-treated patients at baseline and at 2 weeks and 4 weeks after SBRT. Renal cell carcinoma with clear cell pathology was present in all patients. The QIAamp DNA Blood Mini Kit (Qiagen) was used to prepare genomic DNA for TCR sequencing. The analyses included only samples that passed all quality control checks. The source of the sample is a study of radiation and T cells in renal cell carcinoma (dated by TCRdb to 2020 to 2022). Background on the whole study: In total, 50 to 55 samples underwent TCR beta sequencing: approximately 26 tumors plus 27 peripheral blood samples. The last blood draw occurred 4 weeks after radiation, at the same time as nephrectomy. Across all 50 or so samples, 3,800,000 or so unique CDR3 nucleotide sequences encoding roughly 2,800,000 unique CDR3 amino acid sequences were identified.

Overall study outcomes, separate from this receptor: Because no pretreatment tumor biopsies were available, whether clonotypes were present in the tumor at baseline could not be determined. In blood, the top tumor clonotypes increased between baseline and 2 weeks post-radiation and then shrank by 4 weeks, which suggests that tumor-resident clones expanded only transiently. Because the trial had a single-armed design, the trial could not examine how radiation dose or scheduling affected the TCR repertoire. Changes in the blood repertoire were not tracked past 4 weeks after treatment.

Measured from the cysteine to the phenylalanine, the CDR3 is 15 residues long. Left in the record is the CDR3 DNA by itself, 45 bases read in frame from the first base. The germline V gene gives CDR1 as MNHEY and CDR2 as SVGAGI. V is cut by 5 bases and J by 3 bases, and the space between the germline ends is 14 bases. This chain joins TRBV6-5 to TRBJ2-1; the D gene is possibly TRBD1, with 6 bases matching. This specimen was blood, taken from a patient whose treatment included radiotherapy and nephrectomy. The source of this sequence is a man aged 55 to 70 with renal cell carcinoma. The DNA is as follows: TGTGCCAGCAGTCGGCAGGGGTTCGACTACAATGAGCAGTTCTTC. This translates into CASSRQGFDYNEQFF.